This TCR beta chain derives from a study of patients and donors after allogeneic stem cell transplantation. TCRdb reprocessed the RT-PCR reads via MiXCR and lists one record per CDR3 protein. Seen here are about a million distinct CDR3 sequences, roughly 18% observed once, and the top ten hold 5% to 6.5%. Input material: blood, either unsorted or a sorted T cell fraction (not recorded which). This clonotype originated in a human donor who was either an allogeneic HSCT recipient or a stem cell or donor lymphocyte infusion donor (not recorded which). It is not recorded whose cells these are; they may come from a transplant donor.

The CDR3 DNA is TGTGCCAGCAGCTTAGGGACGGCGCTGACAAACACCATATATTTT. It is translated as CASSLGTALTNTIYF. The chain links TRBV11-3 to TRBJ1-3; D remains ambiguous. Germline CDR1 is SGHNT and CDR2 is YENEEA. The CDR3 totals 15 residues. V lost 1 base to trimming and J lost 6 bases, with 13 bases between them.